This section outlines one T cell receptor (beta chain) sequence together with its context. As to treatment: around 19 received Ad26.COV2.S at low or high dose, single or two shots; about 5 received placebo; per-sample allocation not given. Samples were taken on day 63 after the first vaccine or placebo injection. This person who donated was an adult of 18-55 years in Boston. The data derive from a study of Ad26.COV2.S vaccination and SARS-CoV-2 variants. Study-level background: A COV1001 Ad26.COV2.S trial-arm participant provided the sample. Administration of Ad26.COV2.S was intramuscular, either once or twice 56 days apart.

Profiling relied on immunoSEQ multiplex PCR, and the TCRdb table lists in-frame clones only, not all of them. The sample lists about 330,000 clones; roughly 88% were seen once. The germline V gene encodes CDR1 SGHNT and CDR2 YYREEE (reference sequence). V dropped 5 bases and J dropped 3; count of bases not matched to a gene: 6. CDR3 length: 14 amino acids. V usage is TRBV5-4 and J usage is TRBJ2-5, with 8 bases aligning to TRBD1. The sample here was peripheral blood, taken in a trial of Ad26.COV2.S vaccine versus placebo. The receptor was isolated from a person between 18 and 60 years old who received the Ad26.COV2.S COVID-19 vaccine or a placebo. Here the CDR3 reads CASSRDRREETQYF. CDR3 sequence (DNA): TGTGCCAGCAGTCGGGACAGGCGGGAAGAGACCCAGTACTTC. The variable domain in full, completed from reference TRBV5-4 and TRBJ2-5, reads ETGVTQSPTHLIKTRGQQVTLRCSSQSGHNTVSWYQQALGQGPQFIFQYYREEENGRGNFPPRFSGLQFPNYSSELNVNALELDDSALYLCASSRDRREETQYFGPGTRLLVL.